The next 5 T cell receptor beta chains were all read from a single sample in a study of regulatory T cells in long-lasting Graves disease. Libraries of TCR beta came from iRepertoire HTBI primers plus Arm-PCR of CDR3 regions. TCRdb independently ran MiXCR on the multiplex PCR reads; one entry per CDR3 protein. The table lists about 200,000 distinct CDR3 sequences, less than 20% of them singletons. The time point was: newly diagnosed GD, antithyroid drugs for less than 3 months. Generation of the TCR library employed RNA extracted from PBMCs. The data also belong to a second study, concerning T cells in Graves' hyperthyroidism and ophthalmopathy.

The input for sequencing was peripheral blood mononuclear cells (PBMCs), taken at new diagnosis, from a patient treated with antithyroid drugs. The receptor set was obtained from a woman under 40 with Graves disease.

The table lists this clonotype with many counts. The V and J genes are TRBV27 and TRBJ1-5, with D possibly TRBD1 on 5 matching bases. The CDR3 length is 15 residues. Trimming removed 0 bases from V and 3 bases from J, with 9 bases in between. Germline V CDR1 and CDR2: MNHEY, SMNVEV (reference sequence). The CDR3 DNA sequence: TGTGCCAGCAGTTTATCGACAGCCCCCAATCAGCCCCAGCATTTT. Its translation is CASSLSTAPNQPQHF.

This clonotype occurred a few times. The rearrangement uses TRBV5-4 and TRBJ1-1; D is unclear. The CDR3 runs 11 residues. The V and J ends lost 5 bases and 8 bases respectively, with 10 bases between them. Germline values: CDR1 SGHNT, CDR2 YYREEE (reference sequence). Here the CDR3 DNA reads TGTGCCAGCAGTGAGCTCGGGGAAGCTTTCTTT. Its translation is CASSELGEAFF. Complete variable domain (other parts from reference TRBV5-4 and TRBJ1-1): ETGVTQSPTHLIKTRGQQVTLRCSSQSGHNTVSWYQQALGQGPQFIFQYYREEENGRGNFPPRFSGLQFPNYSSELNVNALELDDSALYLCASSELGEAFFGQGTRLTVV.

The chain combines TRBV7-6 with TRBJ2-2; 10 bases fit TRBD2. V shed 4 bases, J shed 5 bases, and the junction held 4 bases outside the gene matches. Germline V gives CDR1 SGHVS, CDR2 FNYEAQ. The CDR3 extends over 15 amino acids. CDR3 sequence (DNA): TGTGCCAGCAGCTGGTTGACTAGCGGGACCGGGGAGCTGTTTTTT. This translates into CASSWLTSGTGELFF.

This clonotype was picked up many times. The chain uses TRBV27 and TRBJ2-1; unclear D gene. V dropped 2 bases and J dropped 6 bases, with 14 bases sitting between them. CDR3 length: 15 amino acids. Germline V gene data show CDR1 as MNHEY and CDR2 as SMNVEV (reference sequence). The CDR3 reads CASSLRTGWGNEQFF. The CDR3 nucleotides are TGTGCCAGCAGTTTACGAACGGGTTGGGGCAATGAGCAGTTCTTC.

This clonotype showed up many times. The chain combines TRBV13 with TRBJ2-7; 7 nucleotides align to TRBD2. J gave up 3 bases and V 5 bases, and 13 bases lay outside the gene matches. Germline V gives CDR1 PRHDT, CDR2 FYEKMQ (reference sequence). This CDR3 has 16 residues. The CDR3 bases are TGTGCCAGCAGCCCCCGTTCTAGCGGAGTTAACTACGAGCAGTACTTC. Its protein is CASSPRSSGVNYEQYF.